This paragraph reports one TCR beta chain. These data come from a study of blood T cell repertoires in COVID-19. Clones were sequenced by immunoSEQ multiplex PCR, and TCRdb holds only the in-frame ones, with some missing. The sample shows hundreds of thousands of clones, 84% of them seen only once. The trim removed 5 bases at V and 2 bases at J, leaving 5 bases unmatched. Germline-derived CDR1 and CDR2 are MNHEY and SVGEGT. The CDR3 has 16 amino acids. This sequence originates from a woman of 80 years or more with active or convalescent COVID-19. V and J are TRBV6-2 or TRBV6-3 and TRBJ1-6; 8 positions agree with TRBD1. The specimen was peripheral blood. Written as DNA, the CDR3 is TGTGCCAGCAGTCCGGACAGGGCCCCCTATAATTCACCCCTCCACTTT. It specifies CASSPDRAPYNSPLHF.